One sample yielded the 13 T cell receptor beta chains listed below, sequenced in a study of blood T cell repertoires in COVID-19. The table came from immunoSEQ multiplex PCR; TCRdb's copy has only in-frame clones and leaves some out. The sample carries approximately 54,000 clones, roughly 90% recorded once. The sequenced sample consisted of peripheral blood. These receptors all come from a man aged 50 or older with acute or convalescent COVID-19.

The CDR3: CASSLAPGGSGNTIYF. Written as DNA, the CDR3 is TGCGCCAGCAGCTTGGCCCCCGGGGGATCTGGAAACACCATATATTTT. This rearrangement joins TRBV5-1 to TRBJ1-3; maybe TRBD1 (5 bases). Germline CDR1 SGHRS, CDR2 YFSETQ. The length of the CDR3 is 16 residues. V shed 0 bases and J shed 1 base, with 11 bases lying between them.

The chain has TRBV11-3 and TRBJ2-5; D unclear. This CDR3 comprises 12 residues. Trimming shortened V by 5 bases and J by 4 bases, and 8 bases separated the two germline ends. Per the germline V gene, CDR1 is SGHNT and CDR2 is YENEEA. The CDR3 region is CASSPERETQYF. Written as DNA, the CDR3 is TGTGCCAGCAGCCCCGAGAGAGAGACCCAGTACTTC.

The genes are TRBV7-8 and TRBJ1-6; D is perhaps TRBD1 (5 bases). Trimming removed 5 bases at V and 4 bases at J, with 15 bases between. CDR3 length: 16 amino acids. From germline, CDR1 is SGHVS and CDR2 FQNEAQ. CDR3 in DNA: TGTGCCAGCAGCCAAAGAGGCAGGGATTATAATTCACCCCTCCACTTT. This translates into CASSQRGRDYNSPLHF.

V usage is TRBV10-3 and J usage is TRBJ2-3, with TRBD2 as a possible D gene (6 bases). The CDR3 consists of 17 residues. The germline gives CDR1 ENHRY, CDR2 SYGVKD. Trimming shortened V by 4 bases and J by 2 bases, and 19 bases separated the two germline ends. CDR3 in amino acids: CAISGPSLAFHTDTQYF. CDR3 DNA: TGTGCCATCAGTGGACCCTCACTAGCATTTCACACAGATACGCAGTATTTT.

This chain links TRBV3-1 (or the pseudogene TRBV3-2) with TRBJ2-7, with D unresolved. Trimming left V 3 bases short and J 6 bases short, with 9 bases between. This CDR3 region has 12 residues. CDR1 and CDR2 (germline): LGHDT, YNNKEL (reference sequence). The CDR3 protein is CASSHGFGEQYF. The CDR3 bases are TGTGCCAGCAGCCACGGGTTCGGCGAGCAGTACTTC.

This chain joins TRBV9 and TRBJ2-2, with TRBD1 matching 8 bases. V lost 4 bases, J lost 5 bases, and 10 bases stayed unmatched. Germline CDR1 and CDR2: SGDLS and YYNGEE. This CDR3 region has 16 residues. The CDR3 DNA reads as TGTGCCAGCAGCCTAGGACAGGGTCGATGGACCGGGGAGCTGTTTTTT. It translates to CASSLGQGRWTGELFF. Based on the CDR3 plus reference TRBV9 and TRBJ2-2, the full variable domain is DSGVTQTPKHLITATGQRVTLRCSPRSGDLSVYWYQQSLDQGLQFLIQYYNGEERAKGNILERFSAQQFPDLHSELNLSSLELGDSALYFCASSLGQGRWTGELFFGEGSRLTVL.

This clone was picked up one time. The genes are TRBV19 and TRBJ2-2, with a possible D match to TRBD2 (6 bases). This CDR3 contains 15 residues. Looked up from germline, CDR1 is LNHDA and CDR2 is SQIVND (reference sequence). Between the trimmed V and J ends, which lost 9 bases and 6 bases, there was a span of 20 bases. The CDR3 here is CASGREPNLPGELFF. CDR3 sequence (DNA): TGTGCCAGCGGTCGGGAGCCCAACCTCCCCGGGGAGCTGTTTTTT.

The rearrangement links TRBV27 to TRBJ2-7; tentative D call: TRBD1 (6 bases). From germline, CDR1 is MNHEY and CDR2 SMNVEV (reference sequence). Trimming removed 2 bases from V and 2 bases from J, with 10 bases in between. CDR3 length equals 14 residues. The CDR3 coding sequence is TGTGCCAGCAGTTTACTTGGGACACCCTACGAGCAGTACTTC. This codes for CASSLLGTPYEQYF.

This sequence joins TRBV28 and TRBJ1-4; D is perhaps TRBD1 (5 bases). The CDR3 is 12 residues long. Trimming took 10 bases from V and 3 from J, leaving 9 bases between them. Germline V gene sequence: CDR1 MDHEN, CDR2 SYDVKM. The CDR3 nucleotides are TGTGCCACAGGGAGGTCTAATGAAAAACTGTTTTTT. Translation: CATGRSNEKLFF.

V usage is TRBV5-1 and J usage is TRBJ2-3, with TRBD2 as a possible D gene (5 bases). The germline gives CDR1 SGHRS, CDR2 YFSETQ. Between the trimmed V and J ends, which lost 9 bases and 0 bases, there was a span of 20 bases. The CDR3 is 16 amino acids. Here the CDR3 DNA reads TGCGCCACCCACCGTTGGGCGGGCCGTAGCACAGATACGCAGTATTTT. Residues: CATHRWAGRSTDTQYF.

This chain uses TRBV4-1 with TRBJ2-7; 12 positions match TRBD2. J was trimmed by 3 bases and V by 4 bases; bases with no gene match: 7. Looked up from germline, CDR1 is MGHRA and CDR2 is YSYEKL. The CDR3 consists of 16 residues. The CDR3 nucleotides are TGCGCCAGCAGCCCGTTGGGGACTAGCGGGTTCTACGAGCAGTACTTC. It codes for CASSPLGTSGFYEQYF.

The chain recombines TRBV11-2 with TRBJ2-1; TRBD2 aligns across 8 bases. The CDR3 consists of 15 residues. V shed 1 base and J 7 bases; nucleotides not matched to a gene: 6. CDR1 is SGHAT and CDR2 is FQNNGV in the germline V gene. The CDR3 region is CASSLGLATPNEQFF. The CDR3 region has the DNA TGTGCCAGCAGCTTAGGACTAGCGACCCCTAATGAGCAGTTCTTC.

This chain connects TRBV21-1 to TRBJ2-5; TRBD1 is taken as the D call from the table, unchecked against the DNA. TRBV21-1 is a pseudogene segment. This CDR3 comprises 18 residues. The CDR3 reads CASSKEAAGQGAKETQYF. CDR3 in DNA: TGTGCCAGCAGCAAAGAGGCGGCGGGACAGGGGGCTAAAGAGACCCAGTACTTC.